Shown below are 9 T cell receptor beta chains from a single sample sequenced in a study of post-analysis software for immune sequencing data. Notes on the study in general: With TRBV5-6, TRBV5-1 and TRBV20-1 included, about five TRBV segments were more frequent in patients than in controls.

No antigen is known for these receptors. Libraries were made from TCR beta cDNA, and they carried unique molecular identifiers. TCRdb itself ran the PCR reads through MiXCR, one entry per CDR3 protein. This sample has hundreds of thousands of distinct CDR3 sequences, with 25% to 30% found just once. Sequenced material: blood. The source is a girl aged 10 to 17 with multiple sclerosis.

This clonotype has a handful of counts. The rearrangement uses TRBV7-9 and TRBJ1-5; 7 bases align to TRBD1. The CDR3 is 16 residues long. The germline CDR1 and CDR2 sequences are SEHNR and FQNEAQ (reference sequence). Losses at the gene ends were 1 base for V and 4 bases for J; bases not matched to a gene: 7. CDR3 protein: CASSLGGTVPNQPQHF. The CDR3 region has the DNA TGTGCCAGCAGCTTAGGAGGGACAGTTCCGAATCAGCCCCAGCATTTT.

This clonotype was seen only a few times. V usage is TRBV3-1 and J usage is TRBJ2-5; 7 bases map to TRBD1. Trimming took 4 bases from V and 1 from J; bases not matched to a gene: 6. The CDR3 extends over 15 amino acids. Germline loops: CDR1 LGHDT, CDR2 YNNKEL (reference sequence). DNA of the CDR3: TGTGCCAGCAGCCCGGGACAGAGAATCCAAGAGACCCAGTACTTC. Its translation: CASSPGQRIQETQYF.

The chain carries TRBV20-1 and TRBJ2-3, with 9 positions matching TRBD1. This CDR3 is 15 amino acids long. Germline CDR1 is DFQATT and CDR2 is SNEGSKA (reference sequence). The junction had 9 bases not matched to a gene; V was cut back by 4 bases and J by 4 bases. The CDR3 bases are TGCAGTGCTATCGCGGAGGGACAGGGCCCAGATACGCAGTATTTT. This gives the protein CSAIAEGQGPDTQYF.

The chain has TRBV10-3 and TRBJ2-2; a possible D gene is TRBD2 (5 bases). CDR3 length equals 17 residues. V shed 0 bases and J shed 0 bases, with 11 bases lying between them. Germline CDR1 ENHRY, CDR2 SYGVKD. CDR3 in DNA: TGTGCCATCAGTGAGTCTGCGGGCGCCGCGAACACCGGGGAGCTGTTTTTT. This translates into CAISESAGAANTGELFF.

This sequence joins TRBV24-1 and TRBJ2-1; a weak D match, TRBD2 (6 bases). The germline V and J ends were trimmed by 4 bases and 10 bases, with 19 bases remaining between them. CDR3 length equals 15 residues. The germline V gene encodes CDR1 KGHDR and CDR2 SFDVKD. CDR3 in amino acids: CATSDRLVPSREQFF. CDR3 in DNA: TGTGCCACCAGTGACCGACTAGTTCCGTCGAGGGAGCAGTTCTTC.

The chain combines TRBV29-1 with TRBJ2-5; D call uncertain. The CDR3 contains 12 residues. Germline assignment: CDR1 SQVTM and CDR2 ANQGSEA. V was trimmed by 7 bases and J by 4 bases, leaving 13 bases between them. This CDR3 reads CSAAVSGETQYF. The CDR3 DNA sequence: TGCAGCGCTGCGGTGTCCGGAGAGACCCAGTACTTC.

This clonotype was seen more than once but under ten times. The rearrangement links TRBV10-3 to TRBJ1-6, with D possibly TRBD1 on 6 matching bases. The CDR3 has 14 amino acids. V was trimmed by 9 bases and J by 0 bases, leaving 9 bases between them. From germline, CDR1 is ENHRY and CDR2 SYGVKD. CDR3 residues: CAISRGSYNSPLHF. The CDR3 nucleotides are TGTGCCATTTCCAGGGGCTCCTATAATTCACCCCTCCACTTT.

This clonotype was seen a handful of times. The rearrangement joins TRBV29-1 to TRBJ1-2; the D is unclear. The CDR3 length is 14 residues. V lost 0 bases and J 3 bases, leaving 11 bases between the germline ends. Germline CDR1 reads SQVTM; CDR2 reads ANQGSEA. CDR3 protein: CSVEDQSNHYGYTF. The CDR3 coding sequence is TGCAGCGTTGAAGATCAAAGCAATCACTATGGCTACACCTTC.

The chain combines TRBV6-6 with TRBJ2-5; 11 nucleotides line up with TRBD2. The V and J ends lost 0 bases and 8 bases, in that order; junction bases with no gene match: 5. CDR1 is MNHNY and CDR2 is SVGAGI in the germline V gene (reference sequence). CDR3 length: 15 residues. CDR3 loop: CASSYSVTSGVTQYF. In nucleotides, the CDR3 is TGTGCCAGCAGTTACTCGGTGACTAGCGGGGTCACCCAGTACTTC.